One and the same sample provided the 11 T cell receptor beta chains below, sequenced in a study of blood T cell repertoires in COVID-19. The protocol was immunoSEQ multiplex PCR, while the TCRdb copy is restricted to in-frame clones and leaves out a portion. The data show approximately 230,000 clones, 84% seen once. The sample comprised peripheral blood. The receptors here all came from a man aged 25-45 years with active or convalescent COVID-19.

V usage is TRBV7-2 and J usage is TRBJ2-7, with 10 bases that match TRBD1. CDR3 length equals 15 residues. Germline V CDR1 and CDR2: SGHTA, FQGNSA. Trimming took 4 bases from V and 4 from J; bases not matched to a gene: 7. The CDR3 reads CASSWTGTGVYEQYF. CDR3 DNA: TGTGCCAGCAGCTGGACCGGGACAGGGGTGTACGAGCAGTACTTC.

The rearrangement uses TRBV14 and TRBJ2-7; tentative D call: TRBD2 (6 bases). V was shortened by 1 base and J by 2 bases, with 9 bases between the two germline ends. The CDR3 length is 14 residues. Per germline, CDR1 SGHDN and CDR2 FVKESK. CDR3 in DNA: TGTGCCAGCAGCCAAGTAGCGGACGCCTACGAGCAGTACTTC. As protein: CASSQVADAYEQYF.

V gene TRBV28 combines with J gene TRBJ1-2; 8 nucleotides line up with TRBD1. Germline CDR1 and CDR2: MDHEN and SYDVKM. With V trimmed by 5 bases and J by 8 bases, 10 bases remained unmatched. The CDR3 is 14 amino acids. CDR3 residues: CASSPTGALKGYTF. The CDR3 DNA follows: TGTGCCAGCAGTCCGACAGGGGCCCTCAAGGGCTACACCTTC.

This chain links TRBV10-3 with TRBJ2-3; 8 nucleotides line up with TRBD2. The V gene end was trimmed by 10 bases and the J gene end by 1 base; junction bases not matched to a gene: 4. CDR1 is ENHRY and CDR2 is SYGVKD in the germline V gene. CDR3 length: 13 residues. The CDR3 coding sequence is TGTGCCACGAACGGGGGGGGCACAGATACGCAGTATTTT. This sequence encodes CATNGGGTDTQYF.

The rearrangement links TRBV28 to TRBJ2-3; 9 bases agree with TRBD1. The CDR3 is made up of 13 amino acids. CDR1 MDHEN and CDR2 SYDVKM come from the germline V gene. The V segment lost 6 bases and the J segment 12 bases; nucleotides outside the gene matches: 10. The CDR3 nucleotides are TGTGCCAGCAGGAACCATCGACAGGGGGGACAGTATTTT. Its protein is CASRNHRQGGQYF.

J is TRBJ1-1 and V is TRBV11-3; a possible D gene is TRBD1 (5 bases). In germline, CDR1 is SGHNT, CDR2 YENEEA. This CDR3 has 16 amino acids. Trimming pared 2 bases from V and 0 bases from J, leaving 13 bases between. The CDR3 protein is CASSLRKAGLNTEAFF. As DNA, the CDR3 is TGTGCCAGCAGCTTACGCAAGGCGGGGCTGAACACTGAAGCTTTCTTT.

This clone was seen just once. The J gene is TRBJ2-1, the V gene TRBV28; 10 bases match TRBD2. V dropped 2 bases and J dropped 3; count of bases not matched to a gene: 7. The CDR3 runs 17 residues. Per germline, CDR1 MDHEN and CDR2 SYDVKM. Here the CDR3 reads CASSLVQREGGYNEQFF. DNA for the CDR3: TGTGCCAGCAGTTTAGTCCAGCGGGAGGGCGGCTACAATGAGCAGTTCTTC.

This chain joins TRBV5-6 and TRBJ2-7, with no clear D. V dropped 4 bases and J dropped 4 bases, with 12 bases sitting between them. CDR3 length: 13 amino acids. Germline V CDR1 and CDR2: SGHDT, YYEEEE. The CDR3 reads CASSRISRYEQYF. CDR3 in DNA: TGTGCCAGCAGCCGAATAAGTCGGTACGAGCAGTACTTC.

This sequence joins TRBV4-3 and TRBJ1-6; tentatively, D is TRBD1 (5 bases). Germline-derived CDR1 and CDR2 are LGHNA and YSLEER. The CDR3 contains 15 residues. Trimming took 0 bases from V and 7 from J, leaving 10 bases between them. The CDR3 DNA follows: TGCGCCAGCAGCCAAGAGACAGCGACCAATTCACCCCTCCACTTT. Translated, it gives CASSQETATNSPLHF.

The V gene is TRBV9, the J gene TRBJ1-4; TRBD1 might be the D (5 bases). V was cut by 0 bases and J by 7 bases, with 10 bases left in between. Germline values: CDR1 SGDLS, CDR2 YYNGEE. The CDR3 has 14 amino acids. The DNA for the CDR3 is TGTGCCAGCAGCGTAGCAGGGAATAGTGAAAAACTGTTTTTT. Protein sequence: CASSVAGNSEKLFF.

This sequence joins TRBV15 and TRBJ2-7, with 8 bases lining up with TRBD1. CDR1 LNHNV and CDR2 YYDKDF come from the germline V gene (reference sequence). J was trimmed by 2 bases and V by 2 bases; bases with no gene match: 2. The CDR3 runs 14 residues. The CDR3 DNA reads TGTGCCACCAGCAGAAACAGGGGGACCTACGAGCAGTACTTC. This codes for CATSRNRGTYEQYF.